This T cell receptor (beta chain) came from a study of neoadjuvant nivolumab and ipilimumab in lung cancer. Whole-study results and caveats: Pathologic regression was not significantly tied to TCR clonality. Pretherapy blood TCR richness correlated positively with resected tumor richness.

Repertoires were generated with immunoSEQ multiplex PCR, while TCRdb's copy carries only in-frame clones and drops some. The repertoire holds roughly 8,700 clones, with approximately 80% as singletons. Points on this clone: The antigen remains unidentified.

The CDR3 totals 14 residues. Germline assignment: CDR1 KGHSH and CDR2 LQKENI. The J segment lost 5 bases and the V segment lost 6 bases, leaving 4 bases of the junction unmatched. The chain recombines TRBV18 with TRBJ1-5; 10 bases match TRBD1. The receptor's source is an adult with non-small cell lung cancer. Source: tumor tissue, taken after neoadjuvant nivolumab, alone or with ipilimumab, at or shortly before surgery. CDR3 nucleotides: TGTGCCAGCTCGCCCGGGACAGGGGATCAGCCCCAGCATTTT. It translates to CASSPGTGDQPQHF.